This entry lists 21 T cell receptor beta chains sequenced from one sample in a study of T cells in Graves' hyperthyroidism and ophthalmopathy. TCR beta CDR3 sequences were amplified from RNA transcripts. The TCR CDR3 first-round RT-PCR relied on the HTBI primer set. TCRdb itself ran the multiplex PCR reads through MiXCR, one entry per CDR3 protein. The table includes around 480,000 distinct CDR3 sequences, roughly 14% detected once. Sequences were obtained from blood. These receptors all stem from a woman between 18 and 30 years old with Graves' hyperthyroidism.

This clonotype was counted ten times or more. The J gene is TRBJ1-1, the V gene TRBV20-1; TRBD1 matches 9 bases. The CDR3 length is 15 residues. V shed 5 bases, J shed 0 bases, and the junction held 7 bases outside the gene matches. CDR1 and CDR2 from the germline V gene are DFQATT and SNEGSKA (reference sequence). In DNA form, the CDR3 reads TGCAGTGCTGTCCCGGGACAGGGTTTGAACACTGAAGCTTTCTTT. This sequence encodes CSAVPGQGLNTEAFF.

This clonotype was picked up many times. The J gene is TRBJ2-1, the V gene TRBV12-3 or TRBV12-4; maybe TRBD2 (6 bases). The CDR3 sequence is 13 residues long. Between the trimmed V and J ends, which lost 3 bases and 6 bases, there was a span of 9 bases. CDR3: CASSFGGINEQFF. The CDR3 region has the DNA TGTGCCAGCAGTTTCGGCGGGATCAATGAGCAGTTCTTC.

The V gene is TRBV6-1, the J gene TRBJ2-7, with a possible D match to TRBD2 (8 bases). Looked up from germline, CDR1 is MNHNS and CDR2 is SASEGT. The germline V and J ends were trimmed by 6 bases and 3 bases, with 18 bases remaining between them. The CDR3 contains 15 residues. CDR3 region: CASRERENRGYEQYV. In nucleotides, the CDR3 is TGTGCCAGCAGGGAGCGGGAGAACAGGGGCTACGAGCAGTACGTC.

This rearrangement joins TRBV14 to TRBJ2-3; 9 nucleotides line up with TRBD2. This CDR3 region has 18 residues. Germline V CDR1 and CDR2: SGHDN, FVKESK. With V trimmed by 3 bases and J by 6 bases, 16 bases remained unmatched. CDR3 DNA: TGTGCCAGCAGCCACTATTTTGGACTAGCGAGATTGTCGGATACGCAGTATTTT. Residues: CASSHYFGLARLSDTQYF.

This clonotype was seen repeatedly, ten times or more. The V and J genes are TRBV2 and TRBJ2-5; D possibly corresponds to TRBD1 (5 bases). Germline V lookup: CDR1 SNHLY, CDR2 FYNNEI. The CDR3 totals 14 residues. Trimming removed 4 bases at V and 4 bases at J, with 13 bases between. The CDR3 DNA follows: TGTGCCAGCAGTGGAATAGGGGTAGGAGAGACCCAGTACTTC. Translated, it gives CASSGIGVGETQYF.

This clonotype was seen ten or more times. This chain links TRBV7-3 with TRBJ2-1, with 7 bases identical to TRBD2. The length of the CDR3 is 16 residues. CDR1 SGHTA and CDR2 FQGTGA come from the germline V gene. The V segment lost 6 bases and the J segment 9 bases; nucleotides outside the gene matches: 17. The CDR3 DNA reads TGTGCCAGCAGACCAACACCGGGACTACCCCGTGGTGAGCAGTTCTTC. It yields the protein CASRPTPGLPRGEQFF.

The chain uses TRBV7-8 and TRBJ1-1, with D maybe TRBD1 (6 bases). Germline CDR1 SGHVS, CDR2 FQNEAQ. This CDR3 contains 20 residues. Trimming pared 3 bases from V and 0 bases from J, leaving 26 bases between. CDR3 sequence: CASSFNAIRGPGAMNTEAFF. The DNA of the CDR3 is TGTGCCAGCAGCTTCAACGCGATTAGGGGACCAGGGGCCATGAACACTGAAGCTTTCTTT.

V is TRBV20-1 and J is TRBJ1-2, with D uncertain. The CDR3 spans 12 residues. V was shortened by 1 base and J by 7 bases, with 10 bases between the two germline ends. Per germline, CDR1 DFQATT and CDR2 SNEGSKA (reference sequence). The CDR3 protein is CSARGPPGGYTF. In DNA, the CDR3 is TGCAGTGCTAGAGGGCCTCCGGGTGGCTACACCTTC.

About this clonotype itself: It may be a read error: a sequence one base away is much more abundant. The chain is built from TRBV3-1 and TRBJ2-5; 11 bases align to TRBD1. CDR3 size: 17 residues. Trimming took 0 bases from V and 5 from J; bases not matched to a gene: 8. Looked up from germline, CDR1 is LGHDT and CDR2 is YNNKEL (reference sequence). CDR3 DNA sequence: TGTGCCAGCAGCCAAGAAATGGACAGGGGGCTTTATGAGACCCAGTACTTC. Translation gives CASSQEMDRGLYETQYF.

The chain combines TRBV9 with TRBJ1-1; D not resolved. The CDR3 covers 13 residues. From germline, CDR1 is SGDLS and CDR2 YYNGEE. V was cut by 3 bases and J by 4 bases, with 10 bases left in between. The DNA of the CDR3 is TGTGCCAGCAGCGCAACCCAAACCACTGAAGCTTTCTTT. Translating gives CASSATQTTEAFF. Complete variable domain (other parts from reference TRBV9 and TRBJ1-1): DSGVTQTPKHLITATGQRVTLRCSPRSGDLSVYWYQQSLDQGLQFLIQYYNGEERAKGNILERFSAQQFPDLHSELNLSSLELGDSALYFCASSATQTTEAFFGQGTRLTVV.

In this sample, this clonotype turned up many times. This chain joins TRBV19 and TRBJ1-4, with D perhaps TRBD1 (5 bases). The CDR3 has 16 residues. The V end lost 4 bases, the J end lost 8 bases, and 20 bases lay between the germline ends. CDR1 and CDR2 from the germline V gene are LNHDA and SQIVND (reference sequence). In DNA form, the CDR3 reads TGTGCCAGTAGTAGAAACAAACAGGCTCGGGAAGAAAAACTGTTTTTT. This sequence encodes CASSRNKQAREEKLFF. Full variable domain (rest looked up from reference TRBV19 and TRBJ1-4): DGGITQSPKYLFRKEGQNVTLSCEQNLNHDAMYWYRQDPGQGLRLIYYSQIVNDFQKGDIAEGYSVSREKKESFPLTVTSAQKNPTAFYLCASSRNKQAREEKLFFGSGTQLSVL.

This clonotype was seen at least ten times. The V and J genes are TRBV7-2 and TRBJ2-1; TRBD1 matches 8 bases. The V gene's germline CDR1 is SGHTA and CDR2 FQGNSA. CDR3 length: 15 residues. V lost 4 bases to trimming and J lost 1 base; unmatched junction nucleotides: 3. The chain's CDR3 is CASSSQGASYNEQFF. As DNA, the CDR3 is TGTGCCAGCAGCTCCCAGGGGGCTTCCTACAATGAGCAGTTCTTC.

This clonotype came up a few times. This chain links TRBV7-2 with TRBJ2-7, with 9 bases identical to TRBD1. Germline V gene sequence: CDR1 SGHTA, CDR2 FQGNSA. The CDR3 loop spans 16 amino acids. V gave up 4 bases and J gave up 3 bases; unmatched junction bases: 10. In DNA, the CDR3 is TGTGCCAGCAGCTCCCGCGAGGGACAGGGAGGCTACGAGCAGTACGTC. This gives the protein CASSSREGQGGYEQYV.

This clonotype occurred many times. The rearrangement links TRBV20-1 to TRBJ2-2, with 8 bases identical to TRBD1. The J segment lost 0 bases and the V segment lost 3 bases, leaving 3 bases of the junction unmatched. Germline lookup yields CDR1 DFQATT and CDR2 SNEGSKA (reference sequence). This CDR3 contains 15 residues. The CDR3 spells CSASRTGSNTGELFF. CDR3 nucleotides: TGCAGTGCTAGTCGGACAGGGTCGAACACCGGGGAGCTGTTTTTT.

This clonotype has more than one count but fewer than ten. A much more abundant neighbour one base away suggests this may be a read error. The rearrangement joins TRBV28 to TRBJ2-3; 7 bases agree with TRBD2. Germline CDR1 reads MDHEN; CDR2 reads SYDVKM. The CDR3 contains 13 residues. The CDR3, as DNA: TGTGCCAGCAGTGCGGGAGCCACAGATACGCGGTATTTT. Residues: CASSAGATDTRYF.

This clonotype showed up many times. This chain joins TRBV2 and TRBJ2-1, with 14 bases identical to TRBD2. The CDR3 consists of 15 residues. CDR1 is SNHLY and CDR2 is FYNNEI in the germline V gene. The V gene end was trimmed by 4 bases and the J gene end by 8 bases; junction bases not matched to a gene: 4. CDR3 amino acids: CASSAGLAGVDEQFF. The CDR3, as DNA: TGTGCCAGCAGTGCGGGACTAGCGGGAGTTGATGAGCAGTTCTTC.

This clonotype appeared a single time. A read error is possible here, since a much larger clone lies one base away. V gene TRBV3-1 combines with J gene TRBJ1-4; D uncertain. Germline CDR1 LGHDT, CDR2 YNNKEL (reference sequence). This CDR3 is 15 amino acids long. In nucleotides, the CDR3 is TGTGCCAGCAGCCAAGAGACCGCAACTATTGAAAAACTGTTTTTT. Translating gives CASSQETATIEKLFF. Together with reference TRBV3-1 and TRBJ1-4, the CDR3 gives the full variable domain: DTAVSQTPKYLVTQMGNDKSIKCEQNLGHDTMYWYKQDSKKFLKIMFSYNNKELIINETVPNRFSPKSPDKAHLNLHINSLELGDSAVYFCASSQETATIEKLFFGSGTQLSVL.

This clonotype was detected a few times. The chain uses TRBV6-5 and TRBJ2-3, with no clear D. The germline V and J ends were trimmed by 0 bases and 8 bases, with 6 bases remaining between them. The CDR3 extends over 12 amino acids. The germline V gene has CDR1 MNHEY and CDR2 SVGAGI. CDR3 residues: CASSYSRGTQYF. The CDR3 coding sequence is TGTGCCAGCAGTTACTCGAGAGGTACGCAGTATTTT.

This clonotype was found once. The chain joins TRBV10-3 to TRBJ2-7; D remains ambiguous. V was shortened by 0 bases and J by 3 bases, with 3 bases between the two germline ends. Germline V gene data show CDR1 as ENHRY and CDR2 as SYGVKD. The CDR3 contains 12 residues. CDR3 in DNA: TGTGCCATCAGTGAGTCAGGCTACGAGCAGTACTTC. Encoded protein: CAISESGYEQYF.

This clonotype showed up many times. The genes are TRBV9 and TRBJ2-7; TRBD1 matches 10 bases. CDR1 is SGDLS and CDR2 is YYNGEE in the germline V gene. With V trimmed by 4 bases and J by 3 bases, 7 bases remained unmatched. CDR3 length: 15 amino acids. The CDR3, as DNA: TGTGCCAGCAGCAAAGGGACAGGGGAGATCTACGAGCAGTACTTC. Residues: CASSKGTGEIYEQYF.

This clonotype has a count of ten or more. The rearrangement joins TRBV19 to TRBJ2-1, with D maybe TRBD2 (5 bases). Germline CDR1 is LNHDA and CDR2 is SQIVND (reference sequence). Trimming stripped 7 bases from V and 10 bases from J, with 20 bases between. The CDR3 spans 14 residues. CDR3 bases: TGTGCCAGTAAGGTAGGGCCAGCTTCGGGGGAGCAGTTCTTC. Translating gives CASKVGPASGEQFF.